Reported below is one TCR beta chain. What it binds is unknown. This record comes from a study of T cells in Graves' hyperthyroidism and ophthalmopathy. Whole-study findings and limits: Within blood appeared most thyroid clonotypes that had expanded above 0.001.

Per germline, CDR1 LNHDA and CDR2 SQIVND (reference sequence). The CDR3 contains 15 residues. J gave up 4 bases and V 10 bases, and 12 bases lay outside the gene matches. From RNA transcripts, TCR beta CDR3 regions were amplified. The HTBI primer set served for first-round RT-PCR of the TCR CDR3. TCRdb used MiXCR to reprocess the multiplex PCR reads, holding one entry per CDR3 protein. Of approximately 610,000 distinct CDR3 sequences listed, roughly 14% are singletons. Duration under 3 months, a NOSPECS grade of at least 4, and a Clinical Activity Score of at least 3 characterized the ophthalmopathy patients. An approximately 9.4 ml volume of fresh peripheral blood provided the PBMCs.

V usage is TRBV19 and J usage is TRBJ1-2, with 10 bases matching TRBD1. This TCR was recovered from a woman aged 40 to 50 with Graves' ophthalmopathy. Sequencing input: blood. As DNA, the CDR3 is TGTGCCACCGACCCAGGGACAGGGGCTTCCTATGGCTACACCTTC. Translated: CATDPGTGASYGYTF.